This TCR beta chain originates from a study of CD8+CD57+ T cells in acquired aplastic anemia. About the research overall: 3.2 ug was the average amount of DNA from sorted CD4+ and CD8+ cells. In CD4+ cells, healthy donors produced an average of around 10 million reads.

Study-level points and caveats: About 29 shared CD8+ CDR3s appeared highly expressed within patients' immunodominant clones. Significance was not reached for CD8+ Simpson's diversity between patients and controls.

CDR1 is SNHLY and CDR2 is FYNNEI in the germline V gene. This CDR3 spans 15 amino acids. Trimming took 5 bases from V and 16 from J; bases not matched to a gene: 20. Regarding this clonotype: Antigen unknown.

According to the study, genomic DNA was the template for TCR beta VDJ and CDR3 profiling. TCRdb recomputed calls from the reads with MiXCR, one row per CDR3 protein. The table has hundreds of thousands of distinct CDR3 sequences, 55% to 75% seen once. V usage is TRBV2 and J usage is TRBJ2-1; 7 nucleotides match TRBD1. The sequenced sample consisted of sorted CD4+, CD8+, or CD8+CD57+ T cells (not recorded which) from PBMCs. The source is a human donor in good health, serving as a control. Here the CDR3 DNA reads TGTGCCAGCAGTTTAGTCCCCTCTACAGGGGAGAGGAACTTCTTC. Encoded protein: CASSLVPSTGERNFF.